The 23 T cell receptor beta chains reported below all come from one sample, sequenced in a study of T cells in Graves' hyperthyroidism and ophthalmopathy. Researchers took RNA transcripts and amplified the TCR beta CDR3 regions from them. An initial round of RT-PCR targeting the TCR CDR3 relied on the HTBI primer set. Each CDR3 protein is one row after TCRdb ran MiXCR on the multiplex PCR reads. In the table there are hundreds of thousands of distinct CDR3 sequences, around 39% of which are singletons. The sample consisted of blood. The receptors derive from a young man with Graves' hyperthyroidism.

This clonotype came up many times. The J gene is TRBJ1-4, the V gene TRBV12-3 or TRBV12-4, with D maybe TRBD1 (6 bases). The CDR3 length is 13 residues. Trimming pared 6 bases from V and 2 bases from J, leaving 7 bases between. The CDR3 here is CASSRGTNEKLFF. The CDR3 bases are TGTGCCAGCAGCAGGGGTACTAATGAAAAACTGTTTTTT.

This clonotype was counted between two and nine times. V is TRBV19 and J is TRBJ2-7; the match to TRBD1 covers 8 bases. This CDR3 comprises 15 residues. The V and J ends lost 2 bases and 1 base, in that order; junction bases with no gene match: 4. Germline V gene sequence: CDR1 LNHDA, CDR2 SQIVND (reference sequence). The CDR3 bases are TGTGCCAGTAGTATAACGACAGGGGAATCCTACGAGCAGTACTTC. This sequence encodes CASSITTGESYEQYF.

The chain recombines TRBV29-1 with TRBJ2-6; D is undetermined. V lost 7 bases and J lost 0, with 16 bases in between. There are 16 residues in the CDR3. The germline V gene has CDR1 SQVTM and CDR2 ANQGSEA. CDR3 residues: CSASSRSSSGANVLTF. For the CDR3, the DNA is TGCAGCGCCAGCAGTCGTTCGAGCTCTGGGGCCAACGTCCTGACTTTC.

To note about this clonotype: A much larger clone differs by one base, so this may be a read error. The chain employs TRBV9 and TRBJ1-1, with D possibly matching TRBD1 (5 bases). Germline V gives CDR1 SGDLS, CDR2 YYNGEE. The CDR3 sequence is 15 residues long. DNA for the CDR3: TGTGCCAGCAGCGTAAATTCCGAGGGGAACACTGAAGATTTCTTT. Translating it yields CASSVNSEGNTEDFF.

This clonotype was seen a few times. The chain employs TRBV20-1 and TRBJ2-2, with a possible D match to TRBD1 (6 bases). The CDR3 consists of 14 residues. Trimming shortened V by 0 bases and J by 6 bases, and 11 bases separated the two germline ends. Germline V gives CDR1 DFQATT, CDR2 SNEGSKA (reference sequence). CDR3 protein: CSARDAQGAGELFF. The DNA of the CDR3 is TGCAGTGCTAGAGATGCACAGGGAGCCGGGGAGCTGTTTTTT.

V gene TRBV20-1 combines with J gene TRBJ2-3; unclear D gene. CDR3 length: 10 amino acids. Germline V gene data show CDR1 as DFQATT and CDR2 as SNEGSKA (reference sequence). The V end was cut by 5 bases, the J end by 6 bases, with 6 bases between. CDR3 sequence (DNA): TGCAGTGCTCTGGGGGATACGCAGTATTTT. Translated: CSALGDTQYF.

This clonotype was found many times. The chain joins TRBV7-6 to TRBJ1-3; unclear D gene. V dropped 2 bases and J dropped 0 bases, with 8 bases sitting between them. CDR3 length: 15 amino acids. The germline V gene has CDR1 SGHVS and CDR2 FNYEAQ. The CDR3 coding sequence is TGTGCCAGCAGCTTATTCGGGATCTCTGGAAACACCATATATTTT. Translating gives CASSLFGISGNTIYF.

This clonotype has a handful of counts. The chain combines TRBV7-9 with TRBJ2-5; 7 bases align to TRBD1. Germline CDR1 reads SEHNR; CDR2 reads FQNEAQ (reference sequence). The CDR3 is 13 amino acids. V lost 8 bases and J lost 2; bases outside the gene matches: 5. The CDR3 nucleotides are TGTGCCAGCCTAGGGGGACAGCAAGAGACCCAGTACTTC. This encodes CASLGGQQETQYF.

This chain connects TRBV7-8 to TRBJ2-2; no definite D call. Trimming pared 3 bases from V and 7 bases from J, leaving 6 bases between. CDR1 SGHVS and CDR2 FQNEAQ come from the germline V gene. This CDR3 spans 12 amino acids. This CDR3 is CASSFLGGELFF. CDR3 sequence (DNA): TGTGCCAGCAGCTTCCTCGGCGGGGAGCTGTTTTTT.

Regarding this clonotype: An end of the junction differs from the germline gene, which may be a read error. CDR3 sequence: CASSLTGGMVF. CDR3 nucleotide sequence: TGTGCCAGCAGCCTGACAGGGGGGATGGTTTTT. The V and J genes are TRBV11-2 and TRBJ2-2, with 9 bases identical to TRBD1. CDR1 is SGHAT, CDR2 FQNNGV, per germline. This CDR3 contains 11 residues. The full variable domain, completed using reference TRBV11-2 and TRBJ2-2, is EAGVAQSPRYKIIEKRQSVAFWCNPISGHATLYWYQQILGQGPKLLIQFQNNGVVDDSQLPKDRFSAERLKGVDSTLKIQPAKLEDSAVYLCASSLTGGMVFGEGSRLTVL.

This clonotype came up a few times. The V gene is TRBV20-1, the J gene TRBJ1-5; TRBD1 is a possible D gene (6 bases). The V gene's germline CDR1 is DFQATT and CDR2 SNEGSKA (reference sequence). Trimming shortened V by 5 bases and J by 7 bases, and 27 bases separated the two germline ends. This CDR3 comprises 17 residues. CDR3 region: CSARDNLKQGGGQPQHF. The CDR3 coding sequence is TGCAGTGCTCGCGATAACCTGAAACAGGGAGGAGGGCAGCCCCAGCATTTT.

This clonotype was counted ten times or more. The chain joins TRBV12-3 or TRBV12-4 to TRBJ1-1, with D unresolved. Trimming stripped 6 bases from V and 1 base from J, with 12 bases between. The CDR3 has 14 residues. The CDR3 DNA reads TGTGCCAGCAGACCTGAGGGCACGAACACTGAAGCTTTCTTT. Protein product: CASRPEGTNTEAFF.

This clonotype occurred a few times. The chain recombines TRBV7-2 with TRBJ2-5, with D maybe TRBD2 (5 bases). CDR1 and CDR2 (germline): SGHTA, FQGNSA. This CDR3 comprises 13 residues. V was pared by 5 bases and J by 4 bases, with 11 bases between. This chain's CDR3 is CASSQGGPETQYF. The DNA for the CDR3 is TGTGCCAGCAGCCAAGGCGGGCCAGAGACCCAGTACTTC. The whole variable domain, remainder taken from reference TRBV7-2 and TRBJ2-5, is GAGVSQSPSNKVTEKGKDVELRCDPISGHTALYWYRQSLGQGLEFLIYFQGNSAPDKSGLPSDRFSAERTGGSVSTLTIQRTQQEDSAVYLCASSQGGPETQYFGPGTRLLVL.

Only a few counts were recorded for this clonotype. V usage is TRBV19 and J usage is TRBJ2-7; 7 positions match TRBD2. V was pared by 6 bases and J by 2 bases, with 4 bases of the junction left unmatched. CDR1 and CDR2 from the germline V gene are LNHDA and SQIVND (reference sequence). The CDR3 has 13 residues. The CDR3 sequence is CASRSAGAYEQYF. CDR3 bases: TGTGCCAGTAGATCGGCGGGAGCCTACGAGCAGTACTTC.

This clonotype has just a few counts. V is TRBV20-1 and J is TRBJ2-7; the match to TRBD1 covers 7 bases. CDR1 and CDR2 (germline): DFQATT, SNEGSKA (reference sequence). The CDR3 has 13 amino acids. The J segment lost 0 bases and the V segment lost 6 bases, leaving 5 bases of the junction unmatched. The CDR3 loop reads CSASGQASYEQYF. CDR3 bases: TGCAGTGCGAGTGGACAGGCCTCCTACGAGCAGTACTTC.

This clonotype was detected only a few times. The rearrangement uses TRBV29-1 and TRBJ2-5; the D gene is possibly TRBD2 (5 bases). The CDR3 consists of 13 residues. Germline loops: CDR1 SQVTM, CDR2 ANQGSEA. Trimming left V 7 bases short and J 5 bases short, with 17 bases between. The CDR3 loop reads CSAPWGVGETQYF. CDR3 DNA sequence: TGCAGCGCCCCCTGGGGAGTCGGGGAGACCCAGTACTTC.

Of note for this clonotype: A much bigger clone sits one base away, suggesting this may be a read error. The chain combines TRBV20-1 with TRBJ2-5; 8 nucleotides align to TRBD2. This CDR3 region has 12 residues. From germline, CDR1 is DFQATT and CDR2 SNEGSKA (reference sequence). The CDR3 is CGASGGVKTQYF. CDR3 in DNA: TGCGGTGCATCCGGGGGGGTGAAGACCCAGTACTTC.

This clonotype was observed many times. This chain joins TRBV7-6 and TRBJ1-2; D may be TRBD1 (6 bases). CDR1 and CDR2 (germline): SGHVS, FNYEAQ. V was trimmed by 3 bases and J by 14 bases, leaving 16 bases between them. The CDR3 runs 12 residues. The CDR3: CASSLGDRLLTF. In DNA, the CDR3 is TGTGCCAGCAGCTTGGGAGACAGGCTCTTAACCTTC.

The table lists this clonotype with a few counts. This chain connects TRBV6-6 to TRBJ1-4; D is possibly TRBD1 (6 bases). This CDR3 spans 13 amino acids. The V and J ends lost 10 bases and 12 bases respectively, with 21 bases between them. Germline assignment: CDR1 MNHNY and CDR2 SVGAGI (reference sequence). The CDR3, as DNA: TGTGCCACAGCGGGGACAATGTTTACCCAACTGTTTTTT. Translation gives CATAGTMFTQLFF.

This clonotype was recorded many times. The chain is built from TRBV10-1 and TRBJ2-5, with TRBD2 matching over 12 bases. The trim removed 3 bases at V and 2 bases at J, leaving 7 bases unmatched. Germline V CDR1 and CDR2: WNHNN, SYGVQD (reference sequence). This CDR3 region has 17 residues. In DNA form, the CDR3 reads TGCGCCAGCAGTGAATACGGACTAGCGGGGACTCAAGAGACCCAGTACTTC. Residues: CASSEYGLAGTQETQYF.

This clonotype turned up a few times. The chain has TRBV6-5 and TRBJ1-3; no firm D call. Per germline, CDR1 MNHEY and CDR2 SVGAGI. The germline V and J ends were trimmed by 5 bases and 3 bases, with 11 bases remaining between them. This CDR3 is built from 14 residues. CDR3 in amino acids: CASSEPALGNTIYF. CDR3 coding DNA: TGTGCCAGCAGTGAACCCGCGCTTGGAAACACCATATATTTT.

On this clonotype: Being one base from a much bigger clone, this may be a read error. This likely comes from a read error, as the CDR3 has no conserved phenylalanine or tryptophan at its end. V usage is TRBV7-9 and J usage is TRBJ1-1; D ambiguous. The CDR3 is 12 amino acids. CDR1 is SEHNR, CDR2 FQNEAQ, per germline (reference sequence). V was cut by 5 bases and J by 4 bases, with 8 bases left in between. The CDR3 sequence: CASSREGTEAFL. CDR3 in DNA: TGTGCCAGCAGCCGCGAGGGCACTGAAGCTTTCCTT.

This clonotype was counted ten times or more. This rearrangement joins TRBV19 to TRBJ1-5; D is uncertain. V was clipped by 5 bases and J by 2 bases, with 10 bases between them. The CDR3 consists of 14 residues. Germline-derived CDR1 and CDR2 are LNHDA and SQIVND (reference sequence). The CDR3 sequence is CASSVSGGNQPQHF. The CDR3 region has the DNA TGTGCCAGTAGTGTCAGCGGGGGCAATCAGCCCCAGCATTTT.